This TCR beta chain derives from a study of blood T cell repertoires in COVID-19. Here immunoSEQ multiplex PCR was the method, and the copy in TCRdb shows in-frame clones only, minus some. This table has approximately 300,000 clones, 85% appearing once. The germline CDR1 and CDR2 sequences are LNHDA and SQIVND (reference sequence). The CDR3 is made up of 14 amino acids. V lost 4 bases to trimming and J lost 5 bases, with 12 bases between them. This clonotype was sampled from a woman in her 30s who had been exposed to COVID-19. The specimen was PBMCs or T cells enriched from blood (not recorded which). The chain carries TRBV19 and TRBJ1-5, with D maybe TRBD1 (5 bases). CDR3 nucleotides: TGTGCCAGTAGTAAGGCGCGCAGGGATCAGCCCCAGCATTTT. It codes for CASSKARRDQPQHF.